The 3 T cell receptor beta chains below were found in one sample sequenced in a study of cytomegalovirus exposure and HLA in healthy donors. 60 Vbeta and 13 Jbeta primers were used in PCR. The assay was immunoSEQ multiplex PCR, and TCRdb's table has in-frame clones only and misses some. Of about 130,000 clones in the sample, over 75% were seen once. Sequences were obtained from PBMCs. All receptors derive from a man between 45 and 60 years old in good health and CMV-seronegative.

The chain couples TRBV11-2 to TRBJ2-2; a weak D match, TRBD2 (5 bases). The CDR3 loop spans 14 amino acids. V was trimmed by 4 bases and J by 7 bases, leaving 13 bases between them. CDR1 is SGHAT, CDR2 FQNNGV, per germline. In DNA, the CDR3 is TGTGCCAGCAGCTCCCTCGGGGTCGGCGGGGAGCTGTTTTTT. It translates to CASSSLGVGGELFF.

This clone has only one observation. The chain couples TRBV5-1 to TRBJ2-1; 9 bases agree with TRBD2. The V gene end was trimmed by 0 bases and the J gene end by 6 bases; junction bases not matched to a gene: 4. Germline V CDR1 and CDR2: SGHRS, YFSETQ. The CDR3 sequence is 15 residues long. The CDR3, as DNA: TGCGCCAGCAGCTTGGCCGGGACTAGCAGCAATGAGCAGTTCTTC. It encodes CASSLAGTSSNEQFF. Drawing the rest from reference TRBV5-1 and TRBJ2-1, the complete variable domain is KAGVTQTPRYLIKTRGQQVTLSCSPISGHRSVSWYQQTPGQGLQFLFEYFSETQRNKGNFPGRFSGRQFSNSRSEMNVSTLELGDSALYLCASSLAGTSSNEQFFGPGTRLTVL.

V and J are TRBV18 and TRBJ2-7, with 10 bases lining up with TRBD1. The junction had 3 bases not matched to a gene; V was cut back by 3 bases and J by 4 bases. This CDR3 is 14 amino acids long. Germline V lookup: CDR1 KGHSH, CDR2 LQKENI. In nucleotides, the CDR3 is TGTGCCAGCTCACCGGGACAGGGGTCTTACGAGCAGTACTTC. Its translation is CASSPGQGSYEQYF.